A selection of T cell receptor beta chains follows, all from one sample in a study of neurological immune-mediated disorders. Each CDR3 protein gets one entry after TCRdb re-called the 5' RACE reads with MiXCR. Among roughly 80,000 distinct CDR3 sequences listed, about 5% were seen once. The specimen sequenced was PBMCs. These receptors originate from a woman in her sixties or seventies with multiple sclerosis. The conserved cysteine and the conserved F or W are not part of the CDR3 here. D genes are given only for firm matches. Size is omitted from some rows. Given values are once, few, many or a class for expanded clones.

TRBV29-1,-,-,SVAEGVQPQH
TRBV20-1,-,TRBD2,SATGLAGGPSYEQY
TRBV5-1,many,-,ASNGQTNTEAF
TRBV5-1,-,-,ASSLNSPGVGETQY
TRBV29-1,many,TRBD1,SVRQGEYGYT
TRBV29-1,many,-,SRGGLGNQPQH
TRBV18,many,-,ASGTNEKLF
TRBV5-1,many,TRBD1,ASSSRQGLHYEQY
TRBV7-6,many,TRBD2,ASSRREGAEQY
TRBV7-8,few,-,ASGGGKQLNMNTEAF
TRBV12-3/TRBV12-4,many,TRBD1,ASNIYGTDLGNTIY
TRBV2,once,-,ASSDLQPPKREQY
TRBV20-1,many,TRBD1,SARDPATGEGTEAF
TRBV5-1,many,-,ASSLSSPDLHEQY
TRBV5-1,many,TRBD2,ASSLSGRNTGELF
TRBV18,few,-,ASSPLGGQTPDTQY
TRBV19,many,TRBD2,ASMAGDETQY
TRBV11-3,-,-,ASSFSTGSYEQY
TRBV3-1,-,-,ASINRAGPDGYT
TRBV20-1,many,-,SARDLRAGHRPQETQY
TRBV29-1,many,-,SVVARATYQETQY
TRBV7-8,many,-,ASSLSATGLGGYT
TRBV27,many,-,ASRRTWNKSSYNSPLH
TRBV6-5,-,-,ASIGGERGYT
TRBV20-1,many,-,SARVSSSAGKYNEQF
TRBV5-1,many,TRBD1,ASSFDRVPSNEQF
TRBV30,-,TRBD1,AWTGTASNYGYT
TRBV3-1,-,-,ASSQSATY
TRBV7-9,many,-,ASSLASPGGEQF
TRBV6-5,-,TRBD2,ASSYDGTSDEQY
TRBV20-1,-,-,SATRTVDGYT
TRBV5-5,many,-,ASSLILVRNEQY
TRBV9,many,-,ASSVATSSNEQF
TRBV7-9,many,-,ASSIYRDEQY
TRBV5-1,many,-,ASSLGRARQETQY
TRBV27,many,TRBD1,ASRPPGQGAPGYT
TRBV12-3/TRBV12-4,many,-,ASSSSGSDQPQH
TRBV12-3/TRBV12-4,many,TRBD1,ASRTGTGGSRAEAF
TRBV12-3/TRBV12-4,many,TRBD1,ATWTGLGLDTQY
TRBV6-5,few,-,ASSYGTGSSGNTIY
TRBV11-2,many,-,ASSLDPDRREDYGYT
TRBV12-3/TRBV12-4,many,-,ASSSGTGSTNEKLF
TRBV12-3/TRBV12-4,-,-,ASRVLGGNEQY
TRBV5-1,many,-,ASSLDGSSNQPQH
TRBV25-1,-,-,ASSSGPQLNTEAF
TRBV20-1,many,TRBD2,SAREVAGVVDTQY
TRBV20-1,many,TRBD2,SARDLGTSGTKQLRGQF
TRBV29-1,-,TRBD1,SVAGTGGNTIY
TRBV20-1,many,-,SASGGGAGYGYT
TRBV5-1,many,TRBD1,ASSRTTGGVADTQY
TRBV5-1,many,TRBD1,ASSSRTGGQYTEAF
TRBV20-1,many,-,SLRGRGSYGYT
TRBV3-1,many,TRBD1,ASSDRDSYSPLH
TRBV10-3,medium-sized,TRBD1,AITGGQGIYGYT
TRBV28,many,-,ASRSRTDYNSPLH